This entry features one TCR beta chain sequence. The data are from a study of blood T cell repertoires in COVID-19. Study-level background: Samples representing acute and convalescent COVID-19 were sourced from the United States, Italy and Spain.

Sequenced by immunoSEQ multiplex PCR; TCRdb stores in-frame clones only, minus some. Here the sample spans about 250,000 clones, around 80% being singletons. The V and J ends lost 2 bases and 5 bases respectively, with 4 bases between them. The CDR3 is 11 amino acids. CDR1 and CDR2 from the germline V gene are LNHDA and SQIVND (reference sequence). This sequence was found in a man at least 80 years old with acute or convalescent COVID-19. The sample taken for sequencing was peripheral blood. V is TRBV19 and J is TRBJ2-7; D ambiguous. The CDR3 is CASSITDEQYF. The CDR3 region has the DNA TGTGCCAGTAGTATAACAGACGAGCAGTACTTC.